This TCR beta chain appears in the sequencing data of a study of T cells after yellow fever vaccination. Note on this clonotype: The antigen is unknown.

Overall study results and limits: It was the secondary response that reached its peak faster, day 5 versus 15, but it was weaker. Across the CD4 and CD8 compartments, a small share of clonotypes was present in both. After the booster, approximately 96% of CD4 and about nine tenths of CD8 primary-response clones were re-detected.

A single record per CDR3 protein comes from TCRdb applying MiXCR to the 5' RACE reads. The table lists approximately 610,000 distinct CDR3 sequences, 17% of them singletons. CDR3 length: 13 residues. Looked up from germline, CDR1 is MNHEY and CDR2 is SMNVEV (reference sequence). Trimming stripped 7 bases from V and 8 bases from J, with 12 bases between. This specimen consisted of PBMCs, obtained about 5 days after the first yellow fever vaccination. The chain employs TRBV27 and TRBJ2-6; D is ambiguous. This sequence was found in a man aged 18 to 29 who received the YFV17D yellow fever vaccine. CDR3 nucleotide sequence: TGTGCCAGCAAACGGCCGGGTCCCAACGTCCTGACTTTC. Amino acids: CASKRPGPNVLTF.